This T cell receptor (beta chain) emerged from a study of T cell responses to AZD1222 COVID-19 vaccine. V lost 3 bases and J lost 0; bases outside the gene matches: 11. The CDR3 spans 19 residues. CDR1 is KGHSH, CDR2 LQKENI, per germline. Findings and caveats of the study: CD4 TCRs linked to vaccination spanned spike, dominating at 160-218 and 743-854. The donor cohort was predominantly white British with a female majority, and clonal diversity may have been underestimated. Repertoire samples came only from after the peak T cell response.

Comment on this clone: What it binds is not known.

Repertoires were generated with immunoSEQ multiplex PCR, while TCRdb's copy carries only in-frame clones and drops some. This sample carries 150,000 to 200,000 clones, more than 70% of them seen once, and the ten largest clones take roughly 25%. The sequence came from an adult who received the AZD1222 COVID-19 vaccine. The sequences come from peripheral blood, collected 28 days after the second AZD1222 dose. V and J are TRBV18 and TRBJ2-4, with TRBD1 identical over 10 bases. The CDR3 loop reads CASSPRGTGVILAKNIQYF. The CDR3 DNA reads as TGTGCCAGCTCACCGCGGGGGACAGGGGTAATCTTAGCCAAAAACATTCAGTACTTC.